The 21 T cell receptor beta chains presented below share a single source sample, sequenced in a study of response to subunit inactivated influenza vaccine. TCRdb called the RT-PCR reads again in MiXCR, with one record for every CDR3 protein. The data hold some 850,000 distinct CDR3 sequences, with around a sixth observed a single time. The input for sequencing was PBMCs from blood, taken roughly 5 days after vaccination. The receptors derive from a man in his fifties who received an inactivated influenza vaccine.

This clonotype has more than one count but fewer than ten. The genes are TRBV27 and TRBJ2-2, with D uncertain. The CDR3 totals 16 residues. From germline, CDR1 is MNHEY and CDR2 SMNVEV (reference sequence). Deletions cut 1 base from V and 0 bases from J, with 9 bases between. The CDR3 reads CASSLFGRSNTGELFF. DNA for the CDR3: TGTGCCAGCAGTTTATTTGGCAGATCGAACACCGGGGAGCTGTTTTTT.

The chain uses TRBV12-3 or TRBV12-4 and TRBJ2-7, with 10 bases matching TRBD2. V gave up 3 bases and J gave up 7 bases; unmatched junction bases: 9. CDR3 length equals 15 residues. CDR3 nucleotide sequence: TGTGCCAGCAGTTTGTTAGCGGGGGGCGGAGGAGAGCAGTACTTC. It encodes CASSLLAGGGGEQYF.

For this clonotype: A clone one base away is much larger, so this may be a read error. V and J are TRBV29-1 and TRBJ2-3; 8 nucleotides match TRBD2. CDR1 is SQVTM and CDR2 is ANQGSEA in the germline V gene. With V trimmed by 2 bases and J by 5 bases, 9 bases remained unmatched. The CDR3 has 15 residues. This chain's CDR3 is CSVETGLAVLDTQYF. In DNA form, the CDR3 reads TGCAGCGTTGAAACTGGACTAGCAGTATTAGATACGCAGTATTTT.

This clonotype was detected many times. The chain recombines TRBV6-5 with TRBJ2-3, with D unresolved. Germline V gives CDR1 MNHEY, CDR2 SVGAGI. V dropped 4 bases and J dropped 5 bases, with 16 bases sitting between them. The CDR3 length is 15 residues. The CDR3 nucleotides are TGTGCCAGCAGTTTCCTTTTACGTCGCGGAGATACGCAGTATTTT. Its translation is CASSFLLRRGDTQYF.

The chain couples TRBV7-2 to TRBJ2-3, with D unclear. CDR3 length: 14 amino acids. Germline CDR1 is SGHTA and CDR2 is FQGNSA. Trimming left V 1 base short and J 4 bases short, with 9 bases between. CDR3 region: CASSLGPVPDTQYF. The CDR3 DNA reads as TGTGCCAGCAGCTTAGGACCTGTCCCAGATACGCAGTATTTT.

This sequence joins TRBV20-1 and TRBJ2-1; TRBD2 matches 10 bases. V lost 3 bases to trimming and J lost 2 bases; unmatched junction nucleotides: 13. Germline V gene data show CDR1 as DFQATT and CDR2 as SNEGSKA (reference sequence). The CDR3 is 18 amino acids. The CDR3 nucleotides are TGCAGTGCTAGGAGGGAGTTCGGTAGCGGGAGGACCTACAATGAGCAGTTCTTC. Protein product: CSARREFGSGRTYNEQFF.

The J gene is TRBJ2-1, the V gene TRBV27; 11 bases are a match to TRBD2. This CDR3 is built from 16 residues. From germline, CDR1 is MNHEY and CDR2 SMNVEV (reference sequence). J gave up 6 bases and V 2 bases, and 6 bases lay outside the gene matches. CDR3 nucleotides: TGTGCCAGCAGTTTAATAGCGGGAGGGCCTCGCAATGAGCAGTTCTTC. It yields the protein CASSLIAGGPRNEQFF.

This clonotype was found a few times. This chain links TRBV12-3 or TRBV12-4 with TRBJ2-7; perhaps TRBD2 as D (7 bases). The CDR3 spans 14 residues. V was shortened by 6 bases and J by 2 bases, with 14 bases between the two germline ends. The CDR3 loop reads CASRERGGTYEQYF. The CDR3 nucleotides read TGTGCCAGCAGAGAAAGGGGGGGAACCTACGAGCAGTACTTC.

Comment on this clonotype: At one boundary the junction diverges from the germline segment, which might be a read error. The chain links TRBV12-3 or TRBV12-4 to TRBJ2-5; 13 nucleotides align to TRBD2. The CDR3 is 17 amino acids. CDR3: CPSSLVTSGGRQETQYF. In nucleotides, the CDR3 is TGTCCCAGCAGTTTAGTGACTAGCGGGGGGAGGCAAGAGACCCAGTACTTC.

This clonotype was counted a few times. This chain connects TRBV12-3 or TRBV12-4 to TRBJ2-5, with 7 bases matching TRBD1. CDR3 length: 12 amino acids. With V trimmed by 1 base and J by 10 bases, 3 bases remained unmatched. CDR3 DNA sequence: TGTGCCAGCAGTTTAGAGGGGGCGAGCCAGTACTTC. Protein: CASSLEGASQYF.

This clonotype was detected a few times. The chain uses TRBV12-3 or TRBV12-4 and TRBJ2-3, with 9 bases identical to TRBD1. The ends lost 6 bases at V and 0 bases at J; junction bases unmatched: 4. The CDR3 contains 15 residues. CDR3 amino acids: CASRIGQGSTDTQYF. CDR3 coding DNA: TGTGCCAGCAGAATTGGACAGGGGAGCACAGATACGCAGTATTTT.

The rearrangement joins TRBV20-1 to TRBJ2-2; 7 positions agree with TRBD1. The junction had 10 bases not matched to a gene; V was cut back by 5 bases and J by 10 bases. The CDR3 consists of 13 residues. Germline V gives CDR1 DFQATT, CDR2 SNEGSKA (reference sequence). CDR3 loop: CSARQGGEEELFF. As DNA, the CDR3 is TGCAGTGCTCGACAGGGTGGTGAAGAGGAGCTGTTTTTT.

Here the CDR3 reads CASSLDFRPGGGNTIYF. The CDR3 coding sequence is TGCGCCAGCAGCTTGGACTTCCGGCCGGGCGGAGGAAACACCATATATTTT. The chain has TRBV5-1 and TRBJ1-3, with D unclear. The CDR3 sequence is 17 residues long. Trimming stripped 0 bases from V and 4 bases from J, with 17 bases between. Germline V gives CDR1 SGHRS, CDR2 YFSETQ.

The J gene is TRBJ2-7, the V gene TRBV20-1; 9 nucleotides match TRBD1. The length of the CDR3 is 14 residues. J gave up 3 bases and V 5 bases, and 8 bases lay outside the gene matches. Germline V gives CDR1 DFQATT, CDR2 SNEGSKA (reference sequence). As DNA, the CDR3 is TGCAGTGCTTCTCCGGGACAGGGCTACTACGAGCAGTACTTC. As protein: CSASPGQGYYEQYF.

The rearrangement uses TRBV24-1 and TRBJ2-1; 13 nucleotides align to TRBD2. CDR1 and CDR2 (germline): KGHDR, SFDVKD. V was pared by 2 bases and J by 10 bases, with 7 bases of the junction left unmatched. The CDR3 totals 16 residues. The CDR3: CATSDYGLAGAREQFF. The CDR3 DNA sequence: TGTGCCACCAGTGATTATGGACTAGCGGGAGCTCGGGAGCAGTTCTTC.

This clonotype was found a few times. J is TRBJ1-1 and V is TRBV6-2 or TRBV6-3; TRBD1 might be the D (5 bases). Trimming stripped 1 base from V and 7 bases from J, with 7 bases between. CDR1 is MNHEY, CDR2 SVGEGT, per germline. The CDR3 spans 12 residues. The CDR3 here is CASSYLGDEAFF. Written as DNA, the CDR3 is TGTGCCAGCAGTTACTTGGGGGATGAAGCTTTCTTT.

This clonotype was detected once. The CDR3 nucleotides are TGTGCCAGCAGCTTAGCCTTTGGGACATCCTACGAGCAGTACTTC. Translating gives CASSLAFGTSYEQYF. The chain uses TRBV7-8 and TRBJ2-7; TRBD1 might be the D (6 bases). The CDR3 runs to 15 residues. The V end lost 0 bases, the J end lost 1 base, and 10 bases lay between the germline ends. Looked up from germline, CDR1 is SGHVS and CDR2 is FQNEAQ.

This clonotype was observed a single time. CDR3 protein: CASSLAEGTHEQYF. CDR3 sequence (DNA): TGTGCCAGCAGCTTAGCGGAGGGGACCCACGAGCAGTACTTC. V is TRBV7-9 and J is TRBJ2-7; maybe TRBD2 (6 bases). Trimming pared 0 bases from V and 5 bases from J, leaving 11 bases between. The CDR3 covers 14 residues. CDR1 SEHNR and CDR2 FQNEAQ come from the germline V gene (reference sequence).

CDR3 bases: TGTGCCAGCAGTTGGCGGGAGGGCCGTGCAGATACGCAGTATTTT. This gives the protein CASSWREGRADTQYF. V and J are TRBV7-6 and TRBJ2-3, with TRBD2 matching 9 bases. The CDR3 length is 15 residues. CDR1 is SGHVS, CDR2 FNYEAQ, per germline. V was clipped by 6 bases and J by 4 bases; unmatched bases: 8.

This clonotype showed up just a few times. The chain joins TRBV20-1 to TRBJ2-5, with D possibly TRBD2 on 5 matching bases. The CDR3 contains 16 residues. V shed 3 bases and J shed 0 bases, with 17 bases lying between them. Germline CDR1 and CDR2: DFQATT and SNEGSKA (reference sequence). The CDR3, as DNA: TGCAGTGCTAGCGGTCTGGGCGGGCGGTACCAAGAGACCCAGTACTTC. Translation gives CSASGLGGRYQETQYF.

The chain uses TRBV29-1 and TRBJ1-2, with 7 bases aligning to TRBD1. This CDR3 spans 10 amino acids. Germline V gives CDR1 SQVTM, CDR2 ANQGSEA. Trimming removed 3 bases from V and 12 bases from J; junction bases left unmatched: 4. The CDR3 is CSVDTGANTF. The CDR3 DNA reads TGCAGCGTTGATACAGGGGCGAACACCTTC. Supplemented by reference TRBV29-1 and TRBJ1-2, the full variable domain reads SAVISQKPSRDICQRGTSLTIQCQVDSQVTMMFWYRQQPGQSLTLIATANQGSEATYESGFVIDKFPISRPNLTFSTLTVSNMSPEDSSIYLCSVDTGANTFGSGTRLTVV.